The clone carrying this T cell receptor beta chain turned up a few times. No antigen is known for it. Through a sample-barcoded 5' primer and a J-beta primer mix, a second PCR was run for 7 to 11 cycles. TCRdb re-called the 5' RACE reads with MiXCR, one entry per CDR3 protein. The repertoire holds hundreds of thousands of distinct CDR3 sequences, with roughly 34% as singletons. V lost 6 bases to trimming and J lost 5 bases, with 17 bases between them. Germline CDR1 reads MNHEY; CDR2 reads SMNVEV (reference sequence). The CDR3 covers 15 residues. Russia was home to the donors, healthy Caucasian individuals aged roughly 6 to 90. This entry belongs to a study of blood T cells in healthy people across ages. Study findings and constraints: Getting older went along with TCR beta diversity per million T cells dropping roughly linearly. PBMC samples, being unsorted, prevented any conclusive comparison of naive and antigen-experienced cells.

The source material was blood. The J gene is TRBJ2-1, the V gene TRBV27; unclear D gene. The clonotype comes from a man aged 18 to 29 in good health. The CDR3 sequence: CASRADALNHNEQFF. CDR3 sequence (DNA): TGTGCCAGCAGGGCGGACGCCCTCAATCACAATGAGCAGTTCTTC.